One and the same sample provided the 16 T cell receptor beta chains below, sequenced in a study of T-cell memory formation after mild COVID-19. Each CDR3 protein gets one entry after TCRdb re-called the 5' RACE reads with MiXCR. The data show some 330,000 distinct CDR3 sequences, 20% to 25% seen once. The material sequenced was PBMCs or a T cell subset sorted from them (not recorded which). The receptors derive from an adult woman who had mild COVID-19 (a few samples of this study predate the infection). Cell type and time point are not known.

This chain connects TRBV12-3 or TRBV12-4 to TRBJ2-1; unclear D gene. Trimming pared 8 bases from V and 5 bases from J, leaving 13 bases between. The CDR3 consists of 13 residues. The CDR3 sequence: CASGIFLDNEQFF. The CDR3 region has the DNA TGTGCCAGCGGAATTTTCTTAGACAATGAGCAGTTCTTC.

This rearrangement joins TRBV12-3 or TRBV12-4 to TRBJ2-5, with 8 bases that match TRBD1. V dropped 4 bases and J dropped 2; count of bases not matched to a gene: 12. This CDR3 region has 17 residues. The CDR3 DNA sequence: TGTGCCAGCAGTTCCGGGACAGGCTTCAGGGGGCAAGAGACCCAGTACTTC. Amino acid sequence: CASSSGTGFRGQETQYF.

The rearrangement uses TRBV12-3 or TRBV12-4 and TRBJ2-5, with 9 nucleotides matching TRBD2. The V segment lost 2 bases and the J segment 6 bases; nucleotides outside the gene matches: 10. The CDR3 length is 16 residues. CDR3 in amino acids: CASSLPSSGGTKTQYF. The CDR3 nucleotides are TGTGCCAGCAGTTTACCGTCGAGCGGGGGGACCAAGACCCAGTACTTC.

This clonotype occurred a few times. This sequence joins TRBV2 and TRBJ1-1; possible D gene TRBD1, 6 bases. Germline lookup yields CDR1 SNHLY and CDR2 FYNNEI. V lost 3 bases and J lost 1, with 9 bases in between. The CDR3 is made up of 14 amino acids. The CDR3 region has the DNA TGTGCCAGCAGTGAGGGGGCGTCGAACACTGAAGCTTTCTTT. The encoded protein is CASSEGASNTEAFF.

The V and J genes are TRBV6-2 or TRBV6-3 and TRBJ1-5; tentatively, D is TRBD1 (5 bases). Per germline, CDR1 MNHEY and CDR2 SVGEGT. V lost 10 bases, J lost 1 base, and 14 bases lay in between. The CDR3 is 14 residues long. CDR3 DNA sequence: TGTGCCACCCGAGGGGCCTCCAGCAATCAGCCCCAGCATTTT. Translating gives CATRGASSNQPQHF.

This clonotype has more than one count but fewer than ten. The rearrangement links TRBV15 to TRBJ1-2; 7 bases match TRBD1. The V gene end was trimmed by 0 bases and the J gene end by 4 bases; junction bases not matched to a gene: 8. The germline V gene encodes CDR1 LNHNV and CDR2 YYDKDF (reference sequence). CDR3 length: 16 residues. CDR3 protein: CATSRDRTGILYGYTF. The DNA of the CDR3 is TGTGCCACCAGCAGAGATCGGACAGGAATACTCTATGGCTACACCTTC.

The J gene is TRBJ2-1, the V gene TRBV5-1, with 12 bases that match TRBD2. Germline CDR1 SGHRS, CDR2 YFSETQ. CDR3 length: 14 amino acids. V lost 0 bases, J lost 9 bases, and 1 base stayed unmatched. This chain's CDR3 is CASSLELAGGEQFF. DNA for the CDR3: TGCGCCAGCAGCTTGGAACTAGCGGGGGGTGAGCAGTTCTTC.

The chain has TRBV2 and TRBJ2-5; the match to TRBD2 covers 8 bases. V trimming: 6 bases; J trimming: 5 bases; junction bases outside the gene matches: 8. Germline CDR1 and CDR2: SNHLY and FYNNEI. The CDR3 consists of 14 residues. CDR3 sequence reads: CASSAGGPSETQYF. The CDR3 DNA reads TGTGCCAGCAGCGCGGGAGGACCCAGCGAGACCCAGTACTTC.

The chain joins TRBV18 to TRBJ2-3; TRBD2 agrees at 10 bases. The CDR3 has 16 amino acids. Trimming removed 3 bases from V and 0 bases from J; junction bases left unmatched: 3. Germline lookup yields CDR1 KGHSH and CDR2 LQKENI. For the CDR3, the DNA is TGTGCCAGCTCACCCCGAGCGGGAGGGAGCACAGATACGCAGTATTTT. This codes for CASSPRAGGSTDTQYF.

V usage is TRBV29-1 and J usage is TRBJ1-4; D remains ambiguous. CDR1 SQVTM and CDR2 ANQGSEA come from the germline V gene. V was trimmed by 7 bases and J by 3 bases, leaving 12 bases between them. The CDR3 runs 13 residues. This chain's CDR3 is CSAAGFSNEKLFF. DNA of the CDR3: TGCAGCGCGGCGGGGTTCTCTAATGAAAAACTGTTTTTT.

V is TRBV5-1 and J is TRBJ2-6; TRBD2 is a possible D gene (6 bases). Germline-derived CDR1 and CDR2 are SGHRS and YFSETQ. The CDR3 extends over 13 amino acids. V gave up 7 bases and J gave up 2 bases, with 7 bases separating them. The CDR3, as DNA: TGCGCCAGCTGGGGGGCTGGGGCCAACGTCCTGACTTTC. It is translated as CASWGAGANVLTF. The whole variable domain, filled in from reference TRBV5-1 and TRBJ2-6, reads KAGVTQTPRYLIKTRGQQVTLSCSPISGHRSVSWYQQTPGQGLQFLFEYFSETQRNKGNFPGRFSGRQFSNSRSEMNVSTLELGDSALYLCASWGAGANVLTFGAGSRLTVL.

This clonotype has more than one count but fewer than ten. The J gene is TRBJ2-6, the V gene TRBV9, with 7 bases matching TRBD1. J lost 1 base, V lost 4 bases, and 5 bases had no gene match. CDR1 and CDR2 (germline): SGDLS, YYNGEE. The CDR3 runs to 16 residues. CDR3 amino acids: CASSITTGSGANVLTF. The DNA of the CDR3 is TGTGCCAGCAGCATCACGACAGGGTCTGGGGCCAACGTCCTGACTTTC.

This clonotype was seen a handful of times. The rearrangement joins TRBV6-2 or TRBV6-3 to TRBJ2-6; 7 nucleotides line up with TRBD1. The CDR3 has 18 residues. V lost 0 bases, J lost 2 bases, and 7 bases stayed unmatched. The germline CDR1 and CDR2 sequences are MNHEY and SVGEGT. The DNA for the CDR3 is TGTGCCAGCAGTTACTCGCCGCAGGGGGTTCCTGGGGCCAACGTCCTGACTTTC. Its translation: CASSYSPQGVPGANVLTF.

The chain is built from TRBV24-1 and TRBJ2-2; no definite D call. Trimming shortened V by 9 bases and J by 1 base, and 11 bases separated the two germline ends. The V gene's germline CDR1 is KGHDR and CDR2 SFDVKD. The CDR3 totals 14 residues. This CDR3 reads CATEVRENTGELFF. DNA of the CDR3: TGTGCCACCGAGGTGAGAGAGAACACCGGGGAGCTGTTTTTT.

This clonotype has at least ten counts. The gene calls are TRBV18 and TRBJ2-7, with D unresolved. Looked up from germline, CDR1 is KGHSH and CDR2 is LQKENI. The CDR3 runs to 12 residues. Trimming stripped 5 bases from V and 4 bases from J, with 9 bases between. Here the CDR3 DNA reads TGTGCCAGCTCATACAGACCATACGAGCAGTACTTC. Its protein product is CASSYRPYEQYF.

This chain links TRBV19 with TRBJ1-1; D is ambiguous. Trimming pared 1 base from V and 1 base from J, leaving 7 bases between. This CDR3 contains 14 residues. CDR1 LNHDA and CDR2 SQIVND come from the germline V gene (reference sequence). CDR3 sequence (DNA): TGTGCCAGTAGTATAGGGGATGAGAACACTGAAGCTTTCTTT. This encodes CASSIGDENTEAFF.